The 19 T cell receptor beta chains in this list originate from one sample, sequenced in a study of T cell responses to AZD1222 COVID-19 vaccine. TCRdb keeps only in-frame clones here, not all; method: immunoSEQ multiplex PCR. The sample lists 120,000 or so clones, 92% occurring once. Specimen: peripheral blood, collected on day 0 of AZD1222 vaccination. These receptors all come from an adult in good health.

V gene TRBV7-2 combines with J gene TRBJ1-2; D perhaps matches TRBD1 (5 bases). Germline V gives CDR1 SGHTA, CDR2 FQGNSA. Trimming shortened V by 4 bases and J by 4 bases, and 16 bases separated the two germline ends. This CDR3 is 15 amino acids long. The CDR3 nucleotides read TGTGCCAGCAGCTACGGAGGGTCGAGGGGCTATGGCTACACCTTC. This gives the protein CASSYGGSRGYGYTF.

This clone was counted only a few times. The chain recombines TRBV9 with TRBJ1-3; D remains unclear. Germline CDR1 and CDR2: SGDLS and YYNGEE. Trimming took 0 bases from V and 11 from J, leaving 12 bases between them. The CDR3 consists of 13 residues. The DNA of the CDR3 is TGTGCCAGCAGCGTAGCCCTAGGAGGCGCCATATATTTT. Amino acid sequence: CASSVALGGAIYF.

This rearrangement joins TRBV3-1 (or the pseudogene TRBV3-2) to TRBJ2-5; D is possibly TRBD2 (5 bases). Germline CDR1 and CDR2: LGHDT and YNNKEL (reference sequence). The CDR3 has 13 amino acids. V was shortened by 1 base and J by 4 bases, with 7 bases between the two germline ends. The CDR3 sequence is CASSQGGRETQYF. CDR3 DNA: TGTGCCAGCAGCCAAGGAGGGAGAGAGACCCAGTACTTC.

V usage is TRBV10-3 and J usage is TRBJ2-1; D unresolved. Between the trimmed V and J ends, which lost 3 bases and 9 bases, there was a span of 9 bases. Germline CDR1 is ENHRY and CDR2 is SYGVKD. This CDR3 has 12 residues. CDR3 coding DNA: TGTGCCATCAGTGATGCGTTGGGTGAGCAGTTCTTC. Translating gives CAISDALGEQFF.

CDR3 nucleotides: TGTGCCATCAGGGCGGGACAGCTCCACACTGAAGCTTTCTTT. This codes for CAIRAGQLHTEAFF. This chain connects TRBV10-3 to TRBJ1-1, with 7 bases aligning to TRBD1. Trimming removed 6 bases from V and 3 bases from J; junction bases left unmatched: 7. CDR1 is ENHRY, CDR2 SYGVKD, per germline. The CDR3 is 14 amino acids.

The CDR3 spells CASSPPGSHTYNEQFF. The CDR3 nucleotides read TGTGCCAGCTCACCACCGGGGAGCCATACCTACAATGAGCAGTTCTTC. The chain combines TRBV18 with TRBJ2-1, with D maybe TRBD2 (5 bases). Germline CDR1 KGHSH, CDR2 LQKENI. Trimming pared 0 bases from V and 2 bases from J, leaving 11 bases between. The CDR3 is 16 residues long.

The V and J genes are TRBV5-4 and TRBJ2-1; perhaps TRBD2 as D (5 bases). The CDR3 is 14 residues long. V was cut by 1 base and J by 6 bases, with 11 bases left in between. Germline CDR1 reads SGHNT; CDR2 reads YYREEE (reference sequence). The CDR3 loop reads CASSLKTSANEQFF. The DNA of the CDR3 is TGTGCCAGCAGCTTGAAAACTAGTGCCAATGAGCAGTTCTTC.

This sequence joins TRBV3-1 (or the pseudogene TRBV3-2) and TRBJ1-3, with D perhaps matching TRBD1 (5 bases). Per the germline V gene, CDR1 is LGHDT and CDR2 is YNNKEL (reference sequence). V gave up 6 bases and J gave up 4 bases, with 13 bases separating them. The CDR3 sequence is 14 residues long. The CDR3 bases are TGTGCCAGCAGTCAGGGAGGCTCGGGAAACACCATATATTTT. The encoded protein is CASSQGGSGNTIYF.

The DNA for the CDR3 is TGCGCCAGCAGCCAAGACTTCCCGGGACAGGGGGCTAGCAATCAGCCCCAGCATTTT. Translating gives CASSQDFPGQGASNQPQHF. The V call is TRBV4-3, the J call TRBJ1-5, with TRBD1 matching 12 bases. The ends lost 0 bases at V and 0 bases at J; junction bases unmatched: 6. CDR1 and CDR2 from the germline V gene are LGHNA and YSLEER. The length of the CDR3 is 19 residues.

This chain joins TRBV10-1 and TRBJ2-3, with 14 bases identical to TRBD2. This CDR3 contains 14 residues. V dropped 5 bases and J dropped 8; count of bases not matched to a gene: 3. The V gene's germline CDR1 is WNHNN and CDR2 SYGVQD (reference sequence). CDR3 nucleotide sequence: TGCGCCAGCAGTCCCGGACTAGCGGGAGGTACGCAGTATTTT. Amino acid sequence: CASSPGLAGGTQYF.

The chain is built from TRBV3-1 (or the pseudogene TRBV3-2) and TRBJ2-7, with D perhaps matching TRBD2 (5 bases). The CDR3 spans 11 residues. Trimming cost V 4 bases and J 12 bases, with 13 bases left between them. Germline loops: CDR1 LGHDT, CDR2 YNNKEL (reference sequence). The CDR3 is CASSRRVGPYF. The CDR3 bases are TGTGCCAGCAGCCGGCGGGTGGGCCCGTACTTC.

This chain uses TRBV7-2 with TRBJ2-3; TRBD2 aligns across 8 bases. Germline values: CDR1 SGHTA, CDR2 FQGNSA. This CDR3 contains 14 residues. V lost 7 bases and J lost 4; bases outside the gene matches: 7. The CDR3 nucleotides are TGTGCCAGCATCTCGGCGGGGGGCGCAGATACGCAGTATTTT. This translates into CASISAGGADTQYF.

The CDR3 spells CASSAIGSGEKLFF. The CDR3 nucleotides read TGTGCCAGCAGTGCCATCGGATCAGGGGAAAAACTGTTTTTT. V gene TRBV6-1 combines with J gene TRBJ1-4; maybe TRBD1 (5 bases). This CDR3 region has 14 residues. Germline V CDR1 and CDR2: MNHNS, SASEGT. V was cut by 4 bases and J by 8 bases, with 14 bases left in between.

CDR3 residues: CASSLLGTTPNEKLFF. The CDR3 DNA reads as TGCGCCAGCAGCTTACTGGGGACGACACCTAATGAAAAACTGTTTTTT. The rearrangement links TRBV5-1 to TRBJ1-4; D perhaps matches TRBD1 (5 bases). Deletions cut 2 bases from V and 3 bases from J, with 14 bases between. The length of the CDR3 is 16 residues. CDR1 and CDR2 (germline): SGHRS, YFSETQ.

This chain uses TRBV12-3 or TRBV12-4 with TRBJ1-2; a weak D match, TRBD1 (6 bases). CDR3 size: 13 residues. Trimming stripped 3 bases from V and 6 bases from J, with 11 bases between. The CDR3 nucleotides are TGTGCCAGCAGTTTCCGGGGGCAGAATGGCTACACCTTC. It specifies CASSFRGQNGYTF.

CDR3 region: CASSETGPDTQYF. The CDR3 region has the DNA TGTGCCAGCAGCGAAACAGGGCCAGATACGCAGTATTTT. J is TRBJ2-3 and V is TRBV7-9, with D perhaps TRBD1 (6 bases). The V end lost 5 bases, the J end lost 4 bases, and 10 bases lay between the germline ends. This CDR3 is built from 13 residues. The germline V gene encodes CDR1 SEHNR and CDR2 FQNEAQ (reference sequence).

This rearrangement joins TRBV14 to TRBJ2-7; 9 nucleotides match TRBD1. Germline V gene sequence: CDR1 SGHDN, CDR2 FVKESK. Unmatched junction bases numbered 4, after V lost 2 bases and J lost 5 bases. The CDR3 loop spans 14 amino acids. The CDR3 nucleotides read TGTGCCAGCAGCCAACCGGGACAGGGTCACGAGCAGTACTTC. This codes for CASSQPGQGHEQYF. Full variable domain (outside the CDR3, taken from reference TRBV14 and TRBJ2-7): EAGVTQFPSHSVIEKGQTVTLRCDPISGHDNLYWYRRVMGKEIKFLLHFVKESKQDESGMPNNRFLAERTGGTYSTLKVQPAELEDSGVYFCASSQPGQGHEQYFGPGTRLTVT.

The chain combines TRBV3-1 (or the pseudogene TRBV3-2) with TRBJ1-2, with D perhaps TRBD1 (6 bases). Per germline, CDR1 LGHDT and CDR2 YNNKEL (reference sequence). V lost 4 bases, J lost 1 base, and 13 bases lay in between. There are 15 residues in the CDR3. DNA of the CDR3: TGTGCCAGCAGCCGCCTGGGACAACTTAACTATGGCTACACCTTC. Residues: CASSRLGQLNYGYTF.

The rearrangement joins TRBV6-2 or TRBV6-3 to TRBJ2-6; D gene ambiguous. The CDR3 runs to 15 residues. Trimming removed 0 bases from V and 3 bases from J, with 6 bases in between. The V gene's germline CDR1 is MNHEY and CDR2 SVGEGT. As DNA, the CDR3 is TGTGCCAGCAGTTACTCGATGGATGGGGCCAACGTCCTGACTTTC. Encoded protein: CASSYSMDGANVLTF.